The T cell receptor (beta chain) under discussion was sequenced for a study of spatial heterogeneity in lung cancer. Time point of the sample: blood at routine non-recurrence follow-up after resection. General study results and limits: In blood, ubiquitous expanded tumor TCRs appeared more at resection than follow-up.

This clonotype was recorded at least ten times. The target antigen is unknown. Per the germline V gene, CDR1 is SQVTM and CDR2 is ANQGSEA. V dropped 5 bases and J dropped 3; count of bases not matched to a gene: 6. This CDR3 contains 13 residues. One entry per CDR3 protein results from TCRdb running MiXCR on the 5' RACE reads. In the table there are 25,000 to 35,000 distinct CDR3 sequences, about 9.4% of which are singletons. The chain employs TRBV29-1 and TRBJ1-2, with 7 nucleotides matching TRBD1. This sequence originates from a female donor with early-stage non-small cell lung cancer. The material was PBMCs, obtained at follow-up. CDR3 DNA sequence: TGCAGCGTTCTCGACAGGGAGGACTATGGCTACACCTTC. Amino acids: CSVLDREDYGYTF.